One sample yielded the 10 T cell receptor beta chains listed below, sequenced in a study of blood T cell repertoires in COVID-19 (dated by TCRdb to 2020 to 2021). The library was made by the immunoSEQ multiplex PCR assay. TCRdb carries this immuneACCESS record with in-frame sequences only. Its versions omit some clonotypes, under half of them owing to an unresolved V gene in the studies checked, with the rest unexplained. This sample has about 400,000 clones in its table, and approximately 86% of those were observed once. Roughly 2% of the sample is in the top ten clones. The sequencing input was PBMCs or T cells enriched from blood (not recorded which). The receptors were gathered from a woman between 35 and 50 years old with acute COVID-19.

The J gene is TRBJ1-2, the V gene TRBV6-5; 9 bases are a match to TRBD1. Trimming at V came to 2 bases and at J to 7 bases, leaving 2 bases not matched to a gene. The germline V gene has CDR1 MNHEY and CDR2 SVGAGI. The CDR3 is made up of 13 amino acids. The CDR3 DNA sequence: TGTGCCAGCAGTTACGGGACAGGGATTGGCTACACCTTC. It codes for CASSYGTGIGYTF.

This clone was counted once. The chain links TRBV27 to TRBJ2-7; the D gene is possibly TRBD1 (6 bases). Looked up from germline, CDR1 is MNHEY and CDR2 is SMNVEV (reference sequence). This CDR3 spans 14 amino acids. The V end lost 2 bases, the J end lost 3 bases, and 11 bases lay between the germline ends. The CDR3 loop reads CASSLILRGYEQYF. DNA of the CDR3: TGTGCCAGCAGTTTAATCCTCAGGGGCTACGAGCAGTACTTC.

The chain couples TRBV10-2 to TRBJ2-4; D ambiguous. There are 14 residues in the CDR3. Germline CDR1 reads WSHSY; CDR2 reads SAAADI. V was clipped by 3 bases and J by 0 bases, with 6 bases between them. CDR3 in DNA: TGCGCCAGCAGTGAATCCGTAGCCAAAAACATTCAGTACTTC. It translates to CASSESVAKNIQYF.

The chain has TRBV11-3 and TRBJ2-5, with 11 bases fitting TRBD2. CDR3 length: 15 amino acids. V gave up 8 bases and J gave up 4 bases; unmatched junction bases: 9. Germline V gene data show CDR1 as SGHNT and CDR2 as YENEEA. The CDR3 spells CASSIGLAGGETQYF. CDR3 coding DNA: TGTGCCAGCTCTATAGGACTAGCGGGTGGAGAGACCCAGTACTTC.

This chain uses TRBV18 with TRBJ1-3; 10 nucleotides agree with TRBD1. Germline loops: CDR1 KGHSH, CDR2 LQKENI. V lost 6 bases and J lost 2; bases outside the gene matches: 7. The CDR3 contains 16 residues. CDR3 nucleotide sequence: TGTGCCAGCTCCTATGCCGGGACAGGGGCTGGAAACACCATATATTTT. This translates into CASSYAGTGAGNTIYF.

Here the CDR3 DNA reads TGTGCCAGCCGCAGGTCCCGGGACATCTTTGACACCATATATTTT. Translating it yields CASRRSRDIFDTIYF. This chain connects TRBV7-8 to TRBJ1-3; the D gene is possibly TRBD1 (6 bases). CDR1 and CDR2 (germline): SGHVS, FQNEAQ. V was shortened by 8 bases and J by 8 bases, with 22 bases between the two germline ends. The CDR3 has 15 residues.

This clone was counted a single time. At the DNA level, this CDR3 is encoded by other sequences in the same sample as well. J is TRBJ1-1 and V is TRBV18; weak D call: TRBD1 (6 bases). Trimming shortened V by 3 bases and J by 1 base, and 12 bases separated the two germline ends. Germline loops: CDR1 KGHSH, CDR2 LQKENI. The CDR3 consists of 15 residues. CDR3 sequence reads: CASSPPTGENTEAFF. The CDR3 nucleotides read TGTGCCAGCTCACCCCCGACAGGTGAGAACACTGAAGCTTTCTTT.

V usage is TRBV9 and J usage is TRBJ1-6, with no clear D. CDR3 length equals 16 residues. Germline-derived CDR1 and CDR2 are SGDLS and YYNGEE. Between the trimmed V and J ends, which lost 4 bases and 10 bases, there was a span of 21 bases. DNA of the CDR3: TGTGCCAGCAGCACCCACGGCGGGGAGCTCGGATCACCCCTCCACTTT. Protein: CASSTHGGELGSPLHF. The full variable domain, completed using reference TRBV9 and TRBJ1-6, is DSGVTQTPKHLITATGQRVTLRCSPRSGDLSVYWYQQSLDQGLQFLIQYYNGEERAKGNILERFSAQQFPDLHSELNLSSLELGDSALYFCASSTHGGELGSPLHFGNGTRLTVT.

The V and J genes are TRBV11-2 and TRBJ2-7; D perhaps matches TRBD2 (5 bases). This CDR3 contains 15 residues. Trimming shortened V by 5 bases and J by 4 bases, and 18 bases separated the two germline ends. Germline CDR1 and CDR2: SGHAT and FQNNGV. CDR3 sequence (DNA): TGTGCCAGCAGCCCCCATTCCGGGGTCAAGTACGAGCAGTACTTC. This gives the protein CASSPHSGVKYEQYF.

The chain carries TRBV5-4 and TRBJ1-2, with D uncertain. The CDR3 length is 13 residues. With 1 base removed from V and 5 bases from J, the gap between germline ends came to 9 bases. CDR1 is SGHNT and CDR2 is YYREEE in the germline V gene (reference sequence). The CDR3 sequence is CASSLSGLYGYTF. The CDR3, as DNA: TGTGCCAGCAGCTTGTCGGGTCTTTATGGCTACACCTTC.